A single sample is the source of the 29 T cell receptor beta chains below, sequenced in a study of blood T cell repertoires in COVID-19. Libraries were prepared by immunoSEQ multiplex PCR; TCRdb keeps only in-frame clonotypes and omits some of them. The table includes around 230,000 clones, approximately 84% detected once. Sample: peripheral blood. These TCRs come from a woman over 75 with acute or convalescent COVID-19.

The V and J genes are TRBV3-1 (or the pseudogene TRBV3-2) and TRBJ2-7; D is undetermined. Germline-derived CDR1 and CDR2 are LGHDT and YNNKEL (reference sequence). Trimming took 0 bases from V and 2 from J, leaving 8 bases between them. The CDR3 has 14 residues. The CDR3 DNA sequence: TGTGCCAGCAGCCAAGAGGTGGGCCCCTACGAGCAGTACTTC. Translation: CASSQEVGPYEQYF.

The chain is built from TRBV7-2 and TRBJ2-3, with 8 bases aligning to TRBD2. J gave up 10 bases and V 5 bases, and 14 bases lay outside the gene matches. Per germline, CDR1 SGHTA and CDR2 FQGNSA. CDR3 size: 15 residues. In DNA form, the CDR3 reads TGTGCCAGCAGCCCCCGATCGGGGGGGTTCGATCCGCAGTATTTT. Translation: CASSPRSGGFDPQYF.

The chain has TRBV11-2 and TRBJ2-1; 7 bases agree with TRBD2. This CDR3 is 15 amino acids long. Losses at the gene ends were 0 bases for V and 4 bases for J; bases not matched to a gene: 3. Germline V gene data show CDR1 as SGHAT and CDR2 as FQNNGV. The CDR3: CASSLEGGAYNEQFF. The CDR3 DNA is TGTGCCAGCAGCTTAGAGGGAGGGGCTTACAATGAGCAGTTCTTC. The variable domain in full, with the rest retrieved from reference TRBV11-2 and TRBJ2-1, is EAGVAQSPRYKIIEKRQSVAFWCNPISGHATLYWYQQILGQGPKLLIQFQNNGVVDDSQLPKDRFSAERLKGVDSTLKIQPAKLEDSAVYLCASSLEGGAYNEQFFGPGTRLTVL.

The V and J genes are TRBV29-1 and TRBJ1-5; 8 positions match TRBD1. CDR3 length: 13 residues. CDR1 is SQVTM and CDR2 is ANQGSEA in the germline V gene. Trimming cost V 7 bases and J 6 bases; bases outside gene matches: 8. The CDR3 protein is CSARTGLGQPQHF. The CDR3 DNA sequence: TGCAGCGCAAGGACAGGGTTGGGTCAGCCCCAGCATTTT. Full variable domain (rest looked up from reference TRBV29-1 and TRBJ1-5): SAVISQKPSRDICQRGTSLTIQCQVDSQVTMMFWYRQQPGQSLTLIATANQGSEATYESGFVIDKFPISRPNLTFSTLTVSNMSPEDSSIYLCSARTGLGQPQHFGDGTRLSIL.

J is TRBJ2-5 and V is TRBV2; 10 bases align to TRBD2. The CDR3 runs 16 residues. V trimming: 2 bases; J trimming: 3 bases; junction bases outside the gene matches: 6. From germline, CDR1 is SNHLY and CDR2 FYNNEI. CDR3 region: CASSEQGLAGEETQYF. The CDR3 bases are TGTGCCAGCAGTGAACAAGGCCTAGCGGGAGAAGAGACCCAGTACTTC.

Worth noting for this clone: The germline gene is not matched at one end of the junction; a read error may be the cause. This chain uses TRBV19 with TRBJ1-2; 7 nucleotides match TRBD1. CDR3 length: 14 residues. CDR1 LNHDA and CDR2 SQIVND come from the germline V gene (reference sequence). The CDR3 here is CASSVDRASEGYTF. The CDR3 DNA is TGTGCCAGTAGTGTAGACAGGGCTTCGGAAGGCTACACCTTC.

The chain joins TRBV7-8 to TRBJ1-5, with 9 positions matching TRBD1. The germline V gene encodes CDR1 SGHVS and CDR2 FQNEAQ. The J segment lost 1 base and the V segment lost 1 base, leaving 2 bases of the junction unmatched. This CDR3 has 16 amino acids. The CDR3 DNA reads TGTGCCAGCAGCTTAGGGACAGGGGCGAGCAATCAGCCCCAGCATTTT. Its translation: CASSLGTGASNQPQHF.

The genes are TRBV3-1 (or the pseudogene TRBV3-2) and TRBJ1-6, with 7 bases aligning to TRBD1. In germline, CDR1 is LGHDT, CDR2 YNNKEL (reference sequence). This CDR3 spans 14 amino acids. After removal of 7 bases from V and 7 bases from J, the junction contained 7 bases not matched to a gene. CDR3 sequence (DNA): TGTGCCAGCACCTACAGGGGAGAGAATTCACCCCTCCACTTT. This gives the protein CASTYRGENSPLHF.

The rearrangement joins TRBV4-1 to TRBJ2-4; 7 bases map to TRBD2. This CDR3 is 17 amino acids long. Trimming removed 2 bases from V and 3 bases from J; junction bases left unmatched: 10. CDR1 MGHRA and CDR2 YSYEKL come from the germline V gene. CDR3 protein: CASSQPWGGIGKNIQYF. CDR3 nucleotides: TGCGCCAGCAGCCAACCTTGGGGAGGGATTGGCAAAAACATTCAGTACTTC.

The CDR3 nucleotides are TGTGCCAGCAGTCTGGGACTAGCGAGGGGGGATACGCAGTATTTT. This encodes CASSLGLARGDTQYF. The gene calls are TRBV2 and TRBJ2-3, with 10 bases matching TRBD2. Germline CDR1 SNHLY, CDR2 FYNNEI. Unmatched junction bases numbered 8, after V lost 5 bases and J lost 6 bases. This CDR3 contains 15 residues. The whole variable domain, filled in from reference TRBV2 and TRBJ2-3, reads EPEVTQTPSHQVTQMGQEVILRCVPISNHLYFYWYRQILGQKVEFLVSFYNNEISEKSEIFDDQFSVERPDGSNFTLKIRSTKLEDSAMYFCASSLGLARGDTQYFGPGTRLTVL.

This clone was recorded once. V usage is TRBV29-1 and J usage is TRBJ2-7, with 8 positions matching TRBD1. The V segment lost 5 bases and the J segment 3 bases; nucleotides outside the gene matches: 3. Per the germline V gene, CDR1 is SQVTM and CDR2 is ANQGSEA. The CDR3 totals 12 residues. The CDR3 coding sequence is TGCAGCGTTTCAGGACAGGGCTACGAGCAGTACTTC. Encoded protein: CSVSGQGYEQYF.

The genes are TRBV27 and TRBJ2-2; D unclear. The ends were cut back, 8 bases at V and 2 bases at J, with 9 bases in the middle. The CDR3 length is 13 residues. From germline, CDR1 is MNHEY and CDR2 SMNVEV (reference sequence). The CDR3 is CASRPTNTGELFF. The CDR3 DNA reads TGTGCCAGCCGCCCTACTAACACCGGGGAGCTGTTTTTT.

V is TRBV30 and J is TRBJ2-3; the match to TRBD2 covers 8 bases. With V trimmed by 2 bases and J by 6 bases, 10 bases remained unmatched. The germline CDR1 and CDR2 sequences are GTSNPN and SVGIG (reference sequence). The CDR3 loop spans 15 amino acids. CDR3 protein: CAWSNSGSRMDTQYF. CDR3 coding DNA: TGTGCCTGGAGTAACAGCGGGAGCCGTATGGATACGCAGTATTTT.

The chain combines TRBV20-1 with TRBJ2-7; D uncertain. The CDR3 is 13 residues long. Trimming left V 3 bases short and J 6 bases short, with 15 bases between. Germline loops: CDR1 DFQATT, CDR2 SNEGSKA (reference sequence). The CDR3 here is CSASLVLTSEQYF. CDR3 DNA: TGCAGTGCTAGTCTGGTTTTGACAAGCGAGCAGTACTTC.

The chain uses TRBV7-7 and TRBJ2-7, with D possibly being TRBD1 (5 bases). Trimming pared 2 bases from V and 3 bases from J, leaving 14 bases between. CDR3 length: 15 amino acids. Germline-derived CDR1 and CDR2 are SSHAT and FNYEAQ (reference sequence). CDR3: CASSLQAGINYEQYF. The CDR3, as DNA: TGTGCCAGCAGCTTACAGGCAGGGATCAACTACGAGCAGTACTTC.

The V gene is TRBV11-2, the J gene TRBJ2-6; D call uncertain. The CDR3 loop spans 14 amino acids. Germline V CDR1 and CDR2: SGHAT, FQNNGV. Between the trimmed V and J ends, which lost 3 bases and 3 bases, there was a span of 6 bases. DNA of the CDR3: TGTGCCAGCAGCTTGGCAGGTGGGGCCAACGTCCTGACTTTC. Its translation: CASSLAGGANVLTF.

This chain joins TRBV19 and TRBJ2-1, with TRBD2 as a possible D gene (6 bases). Germline values: CDR1 LNHDA, CDR2 SQIVND (reference sequence). The CDR3 spans 15 residues. Between the trimmed V and J ends, which lost 5 bases and 9 bases, there was a span of 20 bases. DNA of the CDR3: TGTGCCAGTAGTGTAGCGGTGGGCCTGGCAGGTGAGCAGTTCTTC. Translation gives CASSVAVGLAGEQFF.

Only one count was recorded for this clone. This chain uses TRBV6-5 with TRBJ1-1; 9 bases fit TRBD1. V shed 0 bases, J shed 6 bases, and the junction held 5 bases outside the gene matches. This CDR3 region has 15 residues. The germline CDR1 and CDR2 sequences are MNHEY and SVGAGI. Here the CDR3 DNA reads TGTGCCAGCAGTTACTCGGGGGACAGGGACTCTGAAGCTTTCTTT. As protein: CASSYSGDRDSEAFF.

In its sample, this clone was seen once. This chain links TRBV7-6 with TRBJ2-3; D perhaps matches TRBD2 (5 bases). Germline V gives CDR1 SGHVS, CDR2 FNYEAQ. The CDR3 spans 15 residues. V was trimmed by 0 bases and J by 1 base, leaving 8 bases between them. This chain's CDR3 is CASSLAIGGTDTQYF. CDR3 nucleotides: TGTGCCAGCAGCTTAGCGATCGGGGGCACAGATACGCAGTATTTT.

This clone was observed a handful of times. The rearrangement uses TRBV28 and TRBJ2-3, with a possible D match to TRBD2 (6 bases). The germline V gene has CDR1 MDHEN and CDR2 SYDVKM. V was pared by 2 bases and J by 6 bases, with 15 bases between. CDR3 size: 15 residues. The CDR3 sequence: CASSLPGTFGDTQYF. In DNA, the CDR3 is TGTGCCAGCAGTTTACCCGGGACTTTTGGGGATACGCAGTATTTT. Drawing the rest from reference TRBV28 and TRBJ2-3, the complete variable domain is DVKVTQSSRYLVKRTGEKVFLECVQDMDHENMFWYRQDPGLGLRLIYFSYDVKMKEKGDIPEGYSVSREKKERFSLILESASTNQTSMYLCASSLPGTFGDTQYFGPGTRLTVL.

This rearrangement joins TRBV10-3 to TRBJ1-6; 7 nucleotides line up with TRBD1. Unmatched junction bases numbered 4, after V lost 3 bases and J lost 8 bases. CDR1 and CDR2 from the germline V gene are ENHRY and SYGVKD. The CDR3 consists of 14 residues. The CDR3 sequence is CAISDGTGDSPLHF. Here the CDR3 DNA reads TGTGCCATCAGTGACGGAACAGGGGATTCACCCCTCCACTTT.

V is TRBV29-1 and J is TRBJ1-2; 9 nucleotides align to TRBD1. CDR3 size: 15 residues. V lost 0 bases, J lost 4 bases, and 6 bases stayed unmatched. Germline V gives CDR1 SQVTM, CDR2 ANQGSEA. CDR3 sequence: CSVEEERGQGYGYTF. The CDR3 DNA reads TGCAGCGTTGAAGAGGAGAGGGGACAGGGCTATGGCTACACCTTC. Full variable domain (rest looked up from reference TRBV29-1 and TRBJ1-2): SAVISQKPSRDICQRGTSLTIQCQVDSQVTMMFWYRQQPGQSLTLIATANQGSEATYESGFVIDKFPISRPNLTFSTLTVSNMSPEDSSIYLCSVEEERGQGYGYTFGSGTRLTVV.

The rearrangement uses TRBV19 and TRBJ2-1; perhaps TRBD2 as D (5 bases). Trimming removed 5 bases from V and 9 bases from J, with 17 bases in between. CDR1 is LNHDA, CDR2 SQIVND, per germline (reference sequence). The CDR3 sequence is 14 residues long. CDR3 nucleotide sequence: TGTGCCAGTAGTTTAGTAGGAGGAGATCCTGAGCAGTTCTTC. Translation: CASSLVGGDPEQFF.

Only a few counts were recorded for this clone. The gene calls are TRBV5-1 and TRBJ1-4; D is undetermined. The germline V gene has CDR1 SGHRS and CDR2 YFSETQ. V was pared by 4 bases and J by 0 bases, with 13 bases between. The CDR3 spans 16 residues. The CDR3 DNA follows: TGCGCCAGCAGCCCGACGGGTTTTGCAACTAATGAAAAACTGTTTTTT. Residues: CASSPTGFATNEKLFF.

A few counts support this clone. The CDR3 coding sequence is TGTGCCAGCAGCTTGGGCGCGGAGACCCAGTACTTC. Translation gives CASSLGAETQYF. The rearrangement links TRBV5-4 to TRBJ2-5; D is uncertain. Germline values: CDR1 SGHNT, CDR2 YYREEE (reference sequence). Between the trimmed V and J ends, which lost 0 bases and 5 bases, there was a span of 5 bases. This CDR3 is built from 12 residues.

This clone was counted once. The chain carries TRBV27 and TRBJ2-3; TRBD2 agrees at 13 bases. The CDR3 sequence is 15 residues long. Germline-derived CDR1 and CDR2 are MNHEY and SMNVEV (reference sequence). With 9 bases clipped from V and 2 bases from J, the junction kept 5 bases outside the gene matches. The CDR3 DNA reads as TGTGCCAGTAAGGGACTAGCGGGGAACACAGATACGCAGTATTTT. The encoded protein is CASKGLAGNTDTQYF.

The V call is TRBV27, the J call TRBJ1-1, with D tentatively TRBD1 (6 bases). This CDR3 spans 15 amino acids. Germline values: CDR1 MNHEY, CDR2 SMNVEV (reference sequence). V shed 5 bases and J shed 0 bases, with 13 bases lying between them. In nucleotides, the CDR3 is TGTGCCAGCAGTGCCTCCAGGGGCATGAACACTGAAGCTTTCTTT. Translating gives CASSASRGMNTEAFF.

The chain uses TRBV11-2 and TRBJ1-3, with 9 bases that match TRBD1. Germline V lookup: CDR1 SGHAT, CDR2 FQNNGV. V dropped 3 bases and J dropped 3; count of bases not matched to a gene: 3. This CDR3 is built from 15 residues. The CDR3 loop reads CASSLGQGNGNTIYF. CDR3 DNA sequence: TGTGCCAGCAGCTTGGGACAGGGTAATGGAAACACCATATATTTT. Full variable domain (missing parts from reference TRBV11-2 and TRBJ1-3): EAGVAQSPRYKIIEKRQSVAFWCNPISGHATLYWYQQILGQGPKLLIQFQNNGVVDDSQLPKDRFSAERLKGVDSTLKIQPAKLEDSAVYLCASSLGQGNGNTIYFGEGSWLTVV.

The chain recombines TRBV12-3 or TRBV12-4 with TRBJ2-5; D is perhaps TRBD1 (5 bases). The CDR3 is 13 residues long. V gave up 3 bases and J gave up 7 bases, with 12 bases separating them. In DNA, the CDR3 is TGTGCCAGCAGTTTTCAGCGACAGATGACCCAGTACTTC. It codes for CASSFQRQMTQYF.